Presented here are 15 T cell receptor beta chains from one specimen sequenced in a study of post-analysis software for immune sequencing data. Antigens of these TCRs are unknown. Broader study findings: A few TRBV segments (TRBV5-6, TRBV5-1 and TRBV20-1 among them) occurred more frequently in patients than in controls.

Unique molecular identifiers were built into the TCR beta cDNA libraries. MiXCR was run by TCRdb on the PCR reads, yielding one entry per CDR3 protein. The sample lists more than 500,000 distinct CDR3 sequences; less than 40% were seen once. The sequencing input was blood. The receptor source for this set is a girl aged 2-17 years with multiple sclerosis.

CDR3 coding DNA: TGTGCCAGCAGCATTTTGGGTTCGGCAGTAGAGACCCAGTACTTC. Amino acid sequence: CASSILGSAVETQYF. The rearrangement uses TRBV12-3 or TRBV12-4 and TRBJ2-5; D remains unclear. The CDR3 runs 15 residues. With 6 bases removed from V and 4 bases from J, the gap between germline ends came to 18 bases.

There are a few counts of this clonotype. The J gene is TRBJ1-5, the V gene TRBV6-1; D is ambiguous. Between the trimmed V and J ends, which lost 5 bases and 0 bases, there was a span of 17 bases. CDR3 length: 17 residues. Germline lookup yields CDR1 MNHNS and CDR2 SASEGT. The CDR3 protein is CASSRYPERNSNQPQHF. The CDR3 bases are TGTGCCAGCAGTCGATACCCGGAGAGGAATAGCAATCAGCCCCAGCATTTT.

Note on this clonotype: This sequence may be a read error, since a much larger clone differs from it by one base. In nucleotides, the CDR3 is TGCGCCAGCAGCCAAGGAGGACAGGGCAGTTATGAGCAGTACTTC. This gives the protein CASSQGGQGSYEQYF. This chain connects TRBV4-1 to TRBJ2-5; the match to TRBD1 covers 8 bases. J lost 11 bases, V lost 1 base, and 12 bases had no gene match. Germline assignment: CDR1 MGHRA and CDR2 YSYEKL. CDR3 length: 15 amino acids.

The rearrangement joins TRBV15 to TRBJ1-1; 8 nucleotides agree with TRBD1. The CDR3 is 15 residues long. V lost 2 bases to trimming and J lost 3 bases; unmatched junction nucleotides: 5. The germline CDR1 and CDR2 sequences are LNHNV and YYDKDF (reference sequence). Here the CDR3 DNA reads TGTGCCACCAGCAGACGTGGACAGGGACACACTGAAGCTTTCTTT. Translation: CATSRRGQGHTEAFF.

This clonotype was seen only a few times. This chain joins TRBV9 and TRBJ2-1; 7 bases are shared with TRBD2. After removal of 1 base from V and 4 bases from J, the junction contained 5 bases not matched to a gene. The CDR3 spans 15 residues. Germline V gene sequence: CDR1 SGDLS, CDR2 YYNGEE. CDR3 nucleotide sequence: TGTGCCAGCAGCGTAAAAAGCGGGGCGTACAATGAGCAGTTCTTC. This codes for CASSVKSGAYNEQFF.

J is TRBJ1-4 and V is TRBV6-5, with D perhaps matching TRBD1 (6 bases). Per the germline V gene, CDR1 is MNHEY and CDR2 is SVGAGI. Trimming removed 6 bases at V and 8 bases at J, with 16 bases between. This CDR3 spans 14 amino acids. The CDR3 coding sequence is TGTGCCAGCAGCCCAACAGGGTTTGACGAAAAACTGTTTTTT. This gives the protein CASSPTGFDEKLFF.

The chain joins TRBV6-1 to TRBJ2-3; TRBD2 aligns across 7 bases. Unmatched junction bases numbered 7, after V lost 9 bases and J lost 1 base. From germline, CDR1 is MNHNS and CDR2 SASEGT. The length of the CDR3 is 14 residues. CDR3 protein: CASKAGTRTDTQYF. The DNA of the CDR3 is TGTGCCAGTAAAGCGGGGACCCGCACAGATACGCAGTATTTT.

This clonotype has only a few counts. The V and J genes are TRBV28 and TRBJ1-6; 9 bases are shared with TRBD1. V dropped 4 bases and J dropped 10; count of bases not matched to a gene: 5. In germline, CDR1 is MDHEN, CDR2 SYDVKM. This CDR3 spans 14 amino acids. CDR3: CASSYGTGSSPLHF. The CDR3 DNA reads as TGTGCCAGCAGTTACGGGACAGGGTCCTCACCCCTCCACTTT.

This clonotype was observed a handful of times. The V gene is TRBV10-3, the J gene TRBJ1-1; possible D gene TRBD1, 5 bases. The germline V and J ends were trimmed by 8 bases and 1 base, with 11 bases remaining between them. This CDR3 region has 13 residues. Germline V gene data show CDR1 as ENHRY and CDR2 as SYGVKD. The CDR3 nucleotides read TGTGCCATCGGCGTACAGGAGAACACTGAAGCTTTCTTT. Protein: CAIGVQENTEAFF.

There are a few counts of this clonotype. CDR3: CASSLTVSGLYNEQFF. In DNA, the CDR3 is TGTGCCAGCAGCTTAACGGTCTCGGGGTTGTACAATGAGCAGTTCTTC. This rearrangement joins TRBV7-3 to TRBJ2-1, with D possibly TRBD2 on 5 matching bases. CDR1 SGHTA and CDR2 FQGTGA come from the germline V gene. The CDR3 loop spans 16 amino acids. The V end was cut by 0 bases, the J end by 4 bases, with 13 bases between.

V and J are TRBV5-1 and TRBJ1-1; D perhaps matches TRBD1 (5 bases). The CDR3 is 14 residues long. The germline CDR1 and CDR2 sequences are SGHRS and YFSETQ. V shed 6 bases and J shed 0 bases, with 12 bases lying between them. CDR3 DNA sequence: TGCGCCAGCAAATCCCTGGGGGTGAACACTGAAGCTTTCTTT. Its protein product is CASKSLGVNTEAFF.

This clonotype was recorded a few times. V is TRBV24-1 and J is TRBJ2-3; D remains unclear. Per the germline V gene, CDR1 is KGHDR and CDR2 is SFDVKD. V gave up 3 bases and J gave up 4 bases, with 4 bases separating them. This CDR3 has 12 amino acids. In DNA form, the CDR3 reads TGTGCCACCAGTGATACGGCAGATACGCAGTATTTT. It codes for CATSDTADTQYF.

This clonotype appeared a few times. This sequence joins TRBV20-1 and TRBJ1-2, with a tentative D call TRBD1 (5 bases). Trimming cost V 5 bases and J 2 bases, with 12 bases left between them. Germline CDR1 reads DFQATT; CDR2 reads SNEGSKA (reference sequence). The CDR3 is made up of 13 amino acids. The DNA for the CDR3 is TGCAGTGCTCTCCCCGGGACCAACTATGGCTACACCTTC. Its translation: CSALPGTNYGYTF.

This clonotype has more than one count but fewer than ten. The gene calls are TRBV24-1 and TRBJ2-1; no reliable D call. Germline V lookup: CDR1 KGHDR, CDR2 SFDVKD. The CDR3 has 15 residues. The V gene lost 3 bases and the J gene lost 6 bases, with 14 bases spanning the gap. CDR3 DNA sequence: TGTGCCACCAGTGATACCCTGGGCCCCCTCAATGAGCAGTTCTTC. Its protein product is CATSDTLGPLNEQFF.

This sequence joins TRBV7-9 and TRBJ2-3, with TRBD2 as a possible D gene (5 bases). Trimming took off 5 bases at V and 4 bases at J, with 10 bases between the two ends. CDR3 length: 13 amino acids. CDR1 and CDR2 (germline): SEHNR, FQNEAQ (reference sequence). For the CDR3, the DNA is TGTGCCAGCAGCCACGAGGGCTCAGATACGCAGTATTTT. It codes for CASSHEGSDTQYF.